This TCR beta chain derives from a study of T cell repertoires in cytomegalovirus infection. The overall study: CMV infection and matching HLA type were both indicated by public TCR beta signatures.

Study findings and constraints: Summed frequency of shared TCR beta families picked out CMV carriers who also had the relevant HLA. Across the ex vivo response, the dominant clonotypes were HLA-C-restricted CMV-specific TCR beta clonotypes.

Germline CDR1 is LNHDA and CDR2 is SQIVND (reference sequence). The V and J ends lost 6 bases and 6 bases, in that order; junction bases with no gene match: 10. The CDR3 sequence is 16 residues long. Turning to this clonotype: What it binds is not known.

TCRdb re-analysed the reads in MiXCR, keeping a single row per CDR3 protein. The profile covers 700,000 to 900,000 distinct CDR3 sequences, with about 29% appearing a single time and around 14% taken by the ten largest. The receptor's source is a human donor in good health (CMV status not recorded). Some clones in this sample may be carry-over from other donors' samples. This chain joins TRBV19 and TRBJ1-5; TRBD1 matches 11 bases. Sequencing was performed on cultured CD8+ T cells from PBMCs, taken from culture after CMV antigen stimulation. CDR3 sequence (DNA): TGTGCCAGTAGCATAACGGACAGGGGGCGCAGTCAGCCCCAGCATTTT. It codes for CASSITDRGRSQPQHF.